A single sample is the source of the 21 T cell receptor beta chains below, sequenced in a study of cytomegalovirus exposure and HLA in healthy donors. 13 Jbeta primers and 60 Vbeta primers were used for the PCR. Repertoires were generated with immunoSEQ multiplex PCR, while TCRdb's copy carries only in-frame clones and drops some. The sample holds tens of thousands of clones. Sequenced sample: PBMCs. These receptors were collected from a woman between 35 and 50 years old in good health and CMV-seropositive.

The rearrangement uses TRBV2 and TRBJ1-1; unclear D gene. The CDR3 is 12 amino acids. V was clipped by 11 bases and J by 0 bases, with 10 bases between them. CDR1 and CDR2 (germline): SNHLY, FYNNEI. The CDR3, as DNA: TGTGCCGGCCGTATCATGAACACTGAAGCTTTCTTT. It specifies CAGRIMNTEAFF.

The chain uses TRBV29-1 and TRBJ2-3; tentatively, D is TRBD2 (5 bases). The CDR3 loop spans 15 amino acids. Looked up from germline, CDR1 is SQVTM and CDR2 is ANQGSEA. Trimming left V 7 bases short and J 2 bases short, with 19 bases between. CDR3: CSAARGGGTTDTQYF. In nucleotides, the CDR3 is TGCAGCGCCGCCCGGGGTGGCGGAACCACAGATACGCAGTATTTT.

This chain joins TRBV23-1 and TRBJ1-5; unclear D gene. TRBV23-1 is filed as an ORF, its function uncertain. Deletions cut 2 bases from V and 4 bases from J, with 18 bases between. The CDR3 consists of 17 residues. The CDR3 region has the DNA TGCGCCAGCAGTCAAATCCGGTACCGAACTCGGAATCAGCCCCAGCATTTT. Amino acid sequence: CASSQIRYRTRNQPQHF.

The J gene is TRBJ2-5, the V gene TRBV7-8; possible D gene TRBD1, 6 bases. Per germline, CDR1 SGHVS and CDR2 FQNEAQ. This CDR3 is built from 13 residues. Between the trimmed V and J ends, which lost 1 base and 3 bases, there was a span of 6 bases. The CDR3 DNA reads TGTGCCAGCAGCTTAGGGACAGAAGAGACCCAGTACTTC. It encodes CASSLGTEETQYF.

The V gene is TRBV7-3, the J gene TRBJ1-2; perhaps TRBD1 as D (6 bases). The germline V and J ends were trimmed by 3 bases and 0 bases, with 11 bases remaining between them. Per germline, CDR1 SGHTA and CDR2 FQGTGA. CDR3 length: 15 amino acids. The CDR3 loop reads CASSFTGSPNYGYTF. CDR3 nucleotide sequence: TGTGCCAGCAGCTTTACAGGGAGCCCTAACTATGGCTACACCTTC.

The chain has TRBV2 and TRBJ2-7; 8 bases fit TRBD1. Germline CDR1 and CDR2: SNHLY and FYNNEI. CDR3 length equals 16 residues. V shed 7 bases, J shed 0 bases, and the junction held 11 bases outside the gene matches. The CDR3 DNA reads TGTGCCAGCATTGTGGTCTGGGGGACAGGCTCCTACGAGCAGTACTTC. Protein sequence: CASIVVWGTGSYEQYF.

By frequency, this clone registers medium-sized (0.01 to 0.1%). V usage is TRBV6-5 and J usage is TRBJ2-7; TRBD2 aligns across 9 bases. V shed 4 bases and J 7 bases; nucleotides not matched to a gene: 5. CDR1 MNHEY and CDR2 SVGAGI come from the germline V gene. The CDR3 loop spans 13 amino acids. The CDR3 sequence: CASSSGLAGEQYF. Here the CDR3 DNA reads TGTGCCAGCAGTTCGGGACTAGCTGGTGAGCAGTACTTC.

This sequence joins TRBV4-2 and TRBJ2-1, with no clear D. Germline V gene lookup returns CDR1 LGHNA and CDR2 YNFKEQ. V shed 4 bases and J shed 5 bases, with 9 bases lying between them. The CDR3 covers 13 residues. The CDR3 nucleotides are TGTGCCAGCAGCCTCCGTGGAGACAATGAGCAGTTCTTC. Its protein product is CASSLRGDNEQFF.

The chain is built from TRBV7-2 and TRBJ1-6; D not certain. The CDR3 consists of 15 residues. V lost 2 bases to trimming and J lost 0 bases, with 5 bases between them. CDR1 is SGHTA, CDR2 FQGNSA, per germline. The CDR3 nucleotides read TGTGCCAGCAGCTTATACGGCTCCTATAATTCACCCCTCCACTTT. It codes for CASSLYGSYNSPLHF.

The chain is built from TRBV11-3 and TRBJ2-7, with unresolved D. The V and J ends lost 5 bases and 0 bases respectively, with 8 bases between them. There are 13 residues in the CDR3. CDR1 is SGHNT and CDR2 is YENEEA in the germline V gene. CDR3 loop: CASSPSGSYEQYF. DNA of the CDR3: TGTGCCAGCAGCCCCAGTGGCTCCTACGAGCAGTACTTC.

The J gene is TRBJ2-1, the V gene TRBV7-2; perhaps TRBD2 as D (7 bases). This CDR3 spans 16 amino acids. Germline V lookup: CDR1 SGHTA, CDR2 FQGNSA. V was cut by 1 base and J by 2 bases, with 12 bases left in between. The CDR3 loop is CASSLVGRGPYNEQFF. As DNA, the CDR3 is TGTGCCAGCAGCTTAGTGGGGCGGGGGCCCTACAATGAGCAGTTCTTC.

The rearrangement uses TRBV11-1 and TRBJ1-3, with TRBD1 matching 7 bases. From germline, CDR1 is SGHAT and CDR2 FQDESV (reference sequence). The trim removed 2 bases at V and 0 bases at J, leaving 10 bases unmatched. The CDR3 has 18 amino acids. CDR3 sequence (DNA): TGTGCCAGCAGCTTATTTCCCAAGGGGGCTTACTCTGGAAACACCATATATTTT. Translation: CASSLFPKGAYSGNTIYF.

The chain links TRBV14 to TRBJ2-3, with 7 bases lining up with TRBD2. CDR1 is SGHDN and CDR2 is FVKESK in the germline V gene. The CDR3 totals 16 residues. J was trimmed by 2 bases and V by 5 bases; bases with no gene match: 10. The CDR3 DNA is TGTGCCAGCAGCAGTTTCCAAGGGAGGGCCACAGATACGCAGTATTTT. This translates into CASSSFQGRATDTQYF. The variable domain in full, completed from reference TRBV14 and TRBJ2-3, reads EAGVTQFPSHSVIEKGQTVTLRCDPISGHDNLYWYRRVMGKEIKFLLHFVKESKQDESGMPNNRFLAERTGGTYSTLKVQPAELEDSGVYFCASSSFQGRATDTQYFGPGTRLTVL.

The chain employs TRBV4-1 and TRBJ2-1; 7 positions match TRBD1. V gave up 1 base and J gave up 8 bases; unmatched junction bases: 17. This CDR3 has 18 residues. Germline V gene data show CDR1 as MGHRA and CDR2 as YSYEKL. This CDR3 is CASSQGPKRGPTVDEQFF. The CDR3 DNA reads as TGCGCCAGCAGCCAAGGGCCTAAAAGGGGGCCGACGGTCGATGAGCAGTTCTTC.

V is TRBV6-4 and J is TRBJ1-1; no clear D. Germline V lookup: CDR1 MRHNA, CDR2 SNTAGT. V shed 0 bases and J shed 3 bases, with 11 bases lying between them. The CDR3 covers 15 residues. Here the CDR3 DNA reads TGTGCCAGCAGTGACTCGGGTGCAAGCGACACTGAAGCTTTCTTT. This gives the protein CASSDSGASDTEAFF.

The chain carries TRBV6-1 and TRBJ2-7; 14 nucleotides match TRBD2. V trimming: 4 bases; J trimming: 6 bases; junction bases outside the gene matches: 2. This CDR3 comprises 14 residues. Germline lookup yields CDR1 MNHNS and CDR2 SASEGT. The CDR3 here is CASSGLAGGSEQYF. In nucleotides, the CDR3 is TGTGCCAGCAGTGGACTAGCGGGGGGGTCCGAGCAGTACTTC.

The V and J genes are TRBV18 and TRBJ2-5; 7 bases are a match to TRBD2. Near its end, the DNA agrees better with TRBJ2-7, so the J call may be wrong. The CDR3 totals 12 residues. In germline, CDR1 is KGHSH, CDR2 LQKENI. In nucleotides, the CDR3 is TGTGCCAGCTCACGGGACTACTACGAGCAGTACTTC. It encodes CASSRDYYEQYF.

This sequence joins TRBV30 and TRBJ2-7; 11 nucleotides align to TRBD1. J was trimmed by 6 bases and V by 1 base; bases with no gene match: 8. This CDR3 spans 15 amino acids. CDR1 and CDR2 (germline): GTSNPN, SVGIG (reference sequence). CDR3 amino acids: CAWSEAGTGGFEQYF. The CDR3 bases are TGTGCCTGGAGTGAAGCCGGGACAGGGGGGTTCGAGCAGTACTTC.

The gene calls are TRBV28 and TRBJ2-3; D may be TRBD1 (5 bases). This CDR3 has 15 residues. Looked up from germline, CDR1 is MDHEN and CDR2 is SYDVKM. Trimming shortened V by 7 bases and J by 0 bases, and 14 bases separated the two germline ends. DNA for the CDR3: TGTGCCAGCATTGTTAAGGGGCTCAGCACAGATACGCAGTATTTT. This translates into CASIVKGLSTDTQYF.

The chain uses TRBV5-1 and TRBJ1-4, with TRBD1 matching 8 bases. The CDR3 spans 16 residues. Germline V gene sequence: CDR1 SGHRS, CDR2 YFSETQ. The ends lost 4 bases at V and 0 bases at J; junction bases unmatched: 5. CDR3 nucleotides: TGCGCCAGCAGCGCCGGGACAGGCCCAACTAATGAAAAACTGTTTTTT. Its translation is CASSAGTGPTNEKLFF. Full variable domain (missing parts from reference TRBV5-1 and TRBJ1-4): KAGVTQTPRYLIKTRGQQVTLSCSPISGHRSVSWYQQTPGQGLQFLFEYFSETQRNKGNFPGRFSGRQFSNSRSEMNVSTLELGDSALYLCASSAGTGPTNEKLFFGSGTQLSVL.

The chain couples TRBV6-4 to TRBJ1-2; TRBD1 matches 11 bases. From germline, CDR1 is MRHNA and CDR2 SNTAGT. The CDR3 runs to 13 residues. Trimming cost V 6 bases and J 10 bases; bases outside gene matches: 7. The CDR3 bases are TGTGCCAGCAGATCGGGACAGGGGGAGTTCTACACCTTC. This sequence encodes CASRSGQGEFYTF.